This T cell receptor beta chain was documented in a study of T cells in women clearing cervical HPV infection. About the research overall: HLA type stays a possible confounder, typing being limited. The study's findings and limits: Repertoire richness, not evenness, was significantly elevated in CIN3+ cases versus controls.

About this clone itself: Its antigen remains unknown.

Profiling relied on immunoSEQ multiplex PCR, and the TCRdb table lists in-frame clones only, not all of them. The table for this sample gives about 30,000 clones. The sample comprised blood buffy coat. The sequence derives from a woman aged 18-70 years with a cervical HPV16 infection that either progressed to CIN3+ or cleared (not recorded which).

The CDR3 reads CSATRRQPQHF. The sequenced CDR3 bases are TGCAGTGCTACTCGTCGGCAGCCC. The chain couples TRBV20-1 to TRBJ1-5; D is ambiguous. The read stops 3 residues short of the end of the CDR3; the missing end is completed from the germline J gene. CDR3 length: 11 residues. Germline values: CDR1 DFQATT, CDR2 SNEGSKA (reference sequence). Trimming stripped 4 bases from V and 7 bases from J, with 8 bases between.